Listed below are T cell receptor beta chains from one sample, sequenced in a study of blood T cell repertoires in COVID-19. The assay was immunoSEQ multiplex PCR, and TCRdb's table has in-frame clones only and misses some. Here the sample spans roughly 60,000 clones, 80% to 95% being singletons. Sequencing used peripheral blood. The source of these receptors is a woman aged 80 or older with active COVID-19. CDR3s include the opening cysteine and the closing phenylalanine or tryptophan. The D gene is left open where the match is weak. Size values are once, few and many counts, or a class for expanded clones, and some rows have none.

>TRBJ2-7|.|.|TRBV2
CASSDWTPTYEQYF
TGTGCCAGCAGTGACTGGACTCCCACCTACGAGCAGTACTTC
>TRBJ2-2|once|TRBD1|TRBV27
CASSFPPQGGNTGELFF
TGTGCCAGCAGTTTCCCGCCACAGGGGGGGAACACCGGGGAGCTGTTTTTT
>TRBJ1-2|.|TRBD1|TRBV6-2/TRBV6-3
CASSYLRTGVDYGYTF
TGTGCCAGCAGTTATCTCCGGACAGGGGTTGACTATGGCTACACCTTC
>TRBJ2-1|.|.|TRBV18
CASSPRGSNNEQFF
TGTGCCAGCTCACCACGCGGGTCCAACAATGAGCAGTTCTTC
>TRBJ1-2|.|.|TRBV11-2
CASSLGPRYGYTF
TGTGCCAGCAGCTTAGGGCCCCGTTATGGCTACACCTTC
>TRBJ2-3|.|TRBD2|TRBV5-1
CASTLSGGVGTDTQYF
TGCGCCAGCACCCTGAGCGGGGGTGTTGGCACAGATACGCAGTATTTT
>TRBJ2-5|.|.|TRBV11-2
CASSPTSVRAGETQYF
TGTGCCAGCAGCCCAACCAGCGTGCGGGCCGGAGAGACCCAGTACTTC
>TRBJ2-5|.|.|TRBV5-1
CASSPAGLGETQYF
TGCGCCAGCAGTCCGGCAGGGCTGGGGGAGACCCAGTACTTC
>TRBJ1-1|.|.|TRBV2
CASSERRGHEAFF
TGTGCCAGCAGTGAACGCCGAGGGCATGAAGCTTTCTTT
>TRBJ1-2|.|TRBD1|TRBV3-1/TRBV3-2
CASSQVLWTGPNYGYTF
TGTGCCAGCAGCCAAGTTTTGTGGACAGGGCCGAACTATGGCTACACCTTC
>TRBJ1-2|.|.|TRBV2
CASGSGRVGYTF
TGTGCCAGCGGTTCGGGGAGGGTTGGCTACACCTTC
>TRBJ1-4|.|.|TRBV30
CAWELGPGKEKLFF
TGTGCCTGGGAGCTCGGCCCGGGGAAAGAAAAACTGTTTTTT
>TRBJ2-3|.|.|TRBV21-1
CASPGLAGDKSDTQYF
TGTGCCAGCCCGGGACTAGCGGGAGATAAATCAGATACGCAGTATTTT
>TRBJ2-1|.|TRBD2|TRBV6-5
CASRRASGVYNEQFF
TGTGCCAGCAGACGGGCTAGCGGGGTATACAATGAGCAGTTCTTC
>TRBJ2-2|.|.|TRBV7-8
CASSRTGGFTGELFF
TGTGCCAGCAGCCGGACCGGAGGGTTCACCGGGGAGCTGTTTTTT
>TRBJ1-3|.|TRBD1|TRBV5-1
CASSLTTGGTGNTIYF
TGCGCCAGCAGTTTGACCACAGGGGGCACTGGAAACACCATATATTTT
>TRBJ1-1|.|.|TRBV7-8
CASTAGRNTEAFF
TGTGCCAGCACGGCGGGGCGTAACACTGAAGCTTTCTTT
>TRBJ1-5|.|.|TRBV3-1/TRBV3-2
CASSPLQGNQPQHF
TGTGCCAGCAGCCCATTACAGGGCAATCAGCCCCAGCATTTT
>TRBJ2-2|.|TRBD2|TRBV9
CASSVVSGGSTGELFF
TGTGCCAGCAGCGTAGTGAGCGGGGGGAGCACCGGGGAGCTGTTTTTT
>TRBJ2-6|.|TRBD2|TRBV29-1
CSVGTSSGANVLTF
TGCAGCGTAGGGACTAGTTCTGGGGCCAACGTCCTGACTTTC
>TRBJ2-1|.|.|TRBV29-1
CSVGLTGDGEQFF
TGCAGCGTCGGCTTGACAGGTGACGGGGAGCAGTTCTTC
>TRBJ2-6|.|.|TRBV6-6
CASSYSGVSGANVLTF
TGTGCCAGCAGTTACTCCGGGGTCTCTGGGGCCAACGTCCTGACTTTC
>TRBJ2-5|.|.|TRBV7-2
CASSLGSGQETQYF
TGTGCCAGCAGCTTGGGTAGCGGCCAAGAGACCCAGTACTTC
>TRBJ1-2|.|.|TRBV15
CATSRESGYYGYTF
TGTGCCACCAGCAGAGAGTCGGGTTACTATGGCTACACCTTC
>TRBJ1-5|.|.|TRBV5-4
CASSPGLSNQPQHF
TGTGCCAGCAGCCCGGGACTTAGCAATCAGCCCCAGCATTTT
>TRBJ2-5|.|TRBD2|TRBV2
CASSEWREGETQYF
TGTGCCAGCAGTGAGTGGCGGGAGGGAGAGACCCAGTACTTC
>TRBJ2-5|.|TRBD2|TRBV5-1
CASSYGLASETQYF
TGCGCCAGCAGCTATGGACTAGCGTCGGAGACCCAGTACTTC
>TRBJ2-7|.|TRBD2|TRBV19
CASSTTGGGGEEQYF
TGTGCCAGTAGTACGACGGGGGGTGGTGGCGAAGAGCAGTACTTC
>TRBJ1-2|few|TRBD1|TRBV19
CASSEDRGRGYGYTF
TGTGCCAGTAGTGAGGACAGGGGGCGCGGCTATGGCTACACCTTC